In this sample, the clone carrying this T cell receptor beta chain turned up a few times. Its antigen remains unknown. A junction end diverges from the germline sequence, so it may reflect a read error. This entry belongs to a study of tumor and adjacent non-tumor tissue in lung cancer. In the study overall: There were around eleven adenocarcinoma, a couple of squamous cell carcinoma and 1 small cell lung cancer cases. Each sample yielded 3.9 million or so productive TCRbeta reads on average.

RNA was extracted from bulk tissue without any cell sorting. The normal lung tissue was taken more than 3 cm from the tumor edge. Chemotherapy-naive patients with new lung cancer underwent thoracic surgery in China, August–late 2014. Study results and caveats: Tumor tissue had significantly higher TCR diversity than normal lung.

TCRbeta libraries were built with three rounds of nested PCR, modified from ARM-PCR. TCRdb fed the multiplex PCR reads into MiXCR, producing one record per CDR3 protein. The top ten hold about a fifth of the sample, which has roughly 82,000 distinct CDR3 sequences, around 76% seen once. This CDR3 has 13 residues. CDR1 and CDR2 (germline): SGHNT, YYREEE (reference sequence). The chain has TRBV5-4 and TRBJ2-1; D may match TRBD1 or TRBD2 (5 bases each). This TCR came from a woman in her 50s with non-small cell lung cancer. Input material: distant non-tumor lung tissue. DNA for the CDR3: TGTGCCGGCCGGGACCCGCTATATGAGGAGCAGTTTTTC. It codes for CAGRDPLYEEQFF.